This TCR beta chain comes out of a study of blood T cell repertoires in COVID-19. The assay was immunoSEQ multiplex PCR, and TCRdb's table has in-frame clones only and misses some. This repertoire shows roughly 80,000 clones, about 92% found once; its top ten account for 15% to 20%. J was trimmed by 3 bases and V by 2 bases; bases with no gene match: 1. The CDR3 contains 15 residues. CDR1 MDHEN and CDR2 SYDVKM come from the germline V gene. The specimen sequenced was peripheral blood. The source is a woman of 80 years or more with active or convalescent COVID-19. The rearrangement links TRBV28 to TRBJ2-3; 11 positions agree with TRBD1. CDR3 sequence (DNA): TGTGCCAGCAGTTTAGGGACAGGGGGGACAGATACGCAGTATTTT. Translation gives CASSLGTGGTDTQYF.